The 9 T cell receptor beta chains below come from one sample, sequenced in a study of T cells in Graves' hyperthyroidism and ophthalmopathy. There were TCR beta CDR3 regions amplified from RNA transcripts. The study used the HTBI primer set for a first-round RT-PCR of the TCR CDR3. Using its own MiXCR run on the multiplex PCR reads, TCRdb lists one record per CDR3 protein. This repertoire shows 500,000 to 600,000 distinct CDR3 sequences, over 35% found once; its top ten account for 44%. Sequences were obtained from peripheral blood or thyroid tissue (not recorded which). These receptors were collected from an adult woman with Graves' disease, either hyperthyroidism or ophthalmopathy (not recorded which).

This clonotype was seen many times. The V call is TRBV7-2, the J call TRBJ1-5; D gene unclear. Trimming shortened V by 1 base and J by 2 bases, and 9 bases separated the two germline ends. The CDR3 runs to 15 residues. Germline values: CDR1 SGHTA, CDR2 FQGNSA. CDR3 DNA sequence: TGTGCCAGCAGCTTAGAGAGGGCGGGCAATCAGCCCCAGCATTTT. It yields the protein CASSLERAGNQPQHF.

V and J are TRBV7-9 and TRBJ2-5, with 7 bases identical to TRBD1. The CDR3 spans 15 residues. Trimming removed 0 bases from V and 2 bases from J; junction bases left unmatched: 3. In germline, CDR1 is SEHNR, CDR2 FQNEAQ (reference sequence). The CDR3, as DNA: TGTGCCAGCAGCTTAGCGAGGGGACAGCAAGAGACCCAGTACTTC. Protein sequence: CASSLARGQQETQYF.

This clonotype occurred once. Likely a read error: the CDR3 ends without its conserved phenylalanine or tryptophan. It is unclear where the CDR3 begins or ends on the DNA, so no DNA is shown, and the CDR3 is as TCRdb lists it. The chain recombines TRBV15 with TRBJ1-1. The germline CDR1 and CDR2 sequences are LNHNV and YYDKDF (reference sequence). The CDR3 sequence runs 9 residues, both termini included. The CDR3 sequence is CATRVGANY.

This clonotype occurred a few times. The rearrangement links TRBV2 to TRBJ2-5; D is unclear. The V gene lost 6 bases and the J gene lost 5 bases, with 7 bases spanning the gap. The CDR3 contains 11 residues. Germline-derived CDR1 and CDR2 are SNHLY and FYNNEI. The CDR3 DNA sequence: TGTGCCAGCAGGTTCGGGGAGACCCAGTACTTC. Residues: CASRFGETQYF.

The chain joins TRBV20-1 to TRBJ2-5, with TRBD2 matching over 7 bases. V lost 6 bases and J lost 5; bases outside the gene matches: 3. This CDR3 contains 11 residues. Germline V gives CDR1 DFQATT, CDR2 SNEGSKA (reference sequence). In nucleotides, the CDR3 is TGCAGTGCACTAGCGCAGGAGACCCAGTACTTC. Translation gives CSALAQETQYF.

The sample holds many counts of this clonotype. This chain uses TRBV20-1 with TRBJ2-5; weak D call: TRBD2 (6 bases). V gave up 0 bases and J gave up 2 bases, with 13 bases separating them. In germline, CDR1 is DFQATT, CDR2 SNEGSKA (reference sequence). This CDR3 contains 15 residues. CDR3 DNA sequence: TGCAGTGCTAGAGATCGACTAGACCATCAAGAGACCCAGTACTTC. The encoded protein is CSARDRLDHQETQYF.

The sample holds a few counts of this clonotype. The chain uses TRBV15 and TRBJ1-4, with a possible D match to TRBD1 (5 bases). The CDR3 runs to 12 residues. Germline V gives CDR1 LNHNV, CDR2 YYDKDF (reference sequence). Trimming took 6 bases from V and 14 from J, leaving 16 bases between them. This CDR3 is CATRGPAGGLFF. The CDR3 DNA reads TGTGCCACCAGGGGGCCAGCCGGAGGGCTGTTTTTT.

The genes are TRBV15 and TRBJ1-5; D is ambiguous. V was cut by 3 bases and J by 4 bases, with 13 bases left in between. CDR1 and CDR2 from the germline V gene are LNHNV and YYDKDF (reference sequence). The CDR3 covers 15 residues. CDR3 DNA sequence: TGTGCCACCAGCAGCGAGGGTGTGAGAAATCAGCCCCAGCATTTT. It translates to CATSSEGVRNQPQHF.

This clonotype was seen at least ten times. The chain couples TRBV2 to TRBJ2-7; unclear D gene. CDR3 length: 12 amino acids. V was pared by 3 bases and J by 6 bases, with 9 bases between. Germline-derived CDR1 and CDR2 are SNHLY and FYNNEI. The CDR3: CASSDSLGEQYF. DNA of the CDR3: TGTGCCAGCAGTGATAGTCTTGGCGAGCAGTACTTC.